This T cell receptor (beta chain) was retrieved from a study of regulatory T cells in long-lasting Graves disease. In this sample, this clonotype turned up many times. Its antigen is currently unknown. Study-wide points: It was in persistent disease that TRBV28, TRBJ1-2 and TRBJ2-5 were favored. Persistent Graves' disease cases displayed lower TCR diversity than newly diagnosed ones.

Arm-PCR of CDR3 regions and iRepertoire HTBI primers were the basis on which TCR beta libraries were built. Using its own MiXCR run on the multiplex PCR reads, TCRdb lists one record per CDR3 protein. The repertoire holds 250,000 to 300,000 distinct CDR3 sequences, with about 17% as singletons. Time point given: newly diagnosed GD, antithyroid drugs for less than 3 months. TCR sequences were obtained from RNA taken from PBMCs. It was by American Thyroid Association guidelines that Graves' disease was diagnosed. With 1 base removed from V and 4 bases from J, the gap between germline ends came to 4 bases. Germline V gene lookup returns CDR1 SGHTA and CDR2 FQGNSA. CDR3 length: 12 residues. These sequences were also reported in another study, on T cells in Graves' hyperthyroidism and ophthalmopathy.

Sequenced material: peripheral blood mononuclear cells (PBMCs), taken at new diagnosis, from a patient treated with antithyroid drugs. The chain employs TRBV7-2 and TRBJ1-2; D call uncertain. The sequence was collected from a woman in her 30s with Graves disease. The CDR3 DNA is TGTGCCAGCAGCTTAGGGGGCTATGGCTACACCTTC. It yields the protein CASSLGGYGYTF.